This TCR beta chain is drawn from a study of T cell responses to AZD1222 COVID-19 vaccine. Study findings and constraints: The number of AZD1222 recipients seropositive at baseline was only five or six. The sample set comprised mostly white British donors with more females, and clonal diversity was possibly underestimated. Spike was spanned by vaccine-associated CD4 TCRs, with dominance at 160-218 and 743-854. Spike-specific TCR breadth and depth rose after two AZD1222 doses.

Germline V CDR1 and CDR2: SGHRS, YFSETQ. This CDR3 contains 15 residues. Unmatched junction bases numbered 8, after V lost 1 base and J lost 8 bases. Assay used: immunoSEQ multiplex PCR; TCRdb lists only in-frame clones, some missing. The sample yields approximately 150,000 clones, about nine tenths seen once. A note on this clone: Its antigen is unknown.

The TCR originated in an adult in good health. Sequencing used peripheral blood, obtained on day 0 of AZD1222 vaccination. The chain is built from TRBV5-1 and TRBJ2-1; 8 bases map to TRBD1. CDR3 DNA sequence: TGCGCCAGCAGCTTGTACGGACAGGGTTCGGATGAGCAGTTCTTC. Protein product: CASSLYGQGSDEQFF.